One T cell receptor beta chain is described in this entry. This clonotype was seen at least ten times. This receptor's antigen is unknown. One base away there is no much larger clone; base qualities are not given. The data originate from a study of Graves' ophthalmopathy and Graves' hyperthyroidism (dated by TCRdb to 2016 to 2019). About the full investigation: Peripheral blood was collected at initial diagnosis, prior to any treatment. For training and testing, the 110 or so patients in the discovery cohort were randomly divided in a 7:3 ratio. TCR beta repertoire signatures were used to distinguish Graves' ophthalmopathy from Graves' hyperthyroidism and to predict progression to ophthalmopathy. In total, 120 to 150 blood samples were TCR-sequenced: approximately 42 ophthalmopathy, 75 hyperthyroidism and some 17 hyperthyroidism-to-ophthalmopathy patients. For independent validation, a separate cohort was made up of 18 hyperthyroidism patients plus 17 patients who later progressed from hyperthyroidism to ophthalmopathy. To explore V-J signatures distinguishing ophthalmopathy from hyperthyroidism, a discovery set of about 99 patients (roughly 45 ophthalmopathy, roughly 60 stable hyperthyroidism) was enrolled. Following sampling, methimazole starting at 30 mg daily was administered to hyperthyroidism patients, and high-dose intravenous methylprednisolone was administered to ophthalmopathy patients. In several hyperthyroidism patients, the T-cell repertoire of thyroid tissue was compared with the T-cell repertoire of blood. Points the paper makes about the study in general: In validation, the model predicted ophthalmopathy progression with 70.59% sensitivity and roughly 78% specificity; 12 predicted patients were CT-confirmed with GO in a median of approximately 6.5 months. Most expanded thyroid clonotypes with a frequency above 0.001 also appeared in blood, which suggests that blood repertoires may reflect the immune response in the thyroid. No statistical method was used to predetermine the sample size, and group allocation was not hidden from the investigators. The 13-signature model separated ophthalmopathy from stable hyperthyroidism with approximately 90% sensitivity and about 84% specificity in cross-validation, and 80%/75% in the test set.

TCR beta CDR3 regions were amplified from RNA transcripts for repertoire sequencing. The first round was an RT-PCR using HTBI primers with the Qiagen OneStep RT-PCR kit, and this first round was followed by a second-round multiplex PCR, then size selection and purification. Libraries were sequenced paired-end with 100 bp reads on an Illumina HiSeq2000. The authors' analysis ran thus. Reads were processed with SOAPnuke, discarding reads with adapters, uncalled bases, mean Phred below 15, or no exact constant-primer or identifier match. COPE v1.2.5 was used to merge high-quality paired reads. Clonotypes were defined as unique nucleotide sequences and were aligned to IMGT TRB V, D and J references using MiTCR v1.1. Only V-J combinations with frequency above 0.0001 were analysed, covering 98% to 99.2% of repertoires. For each V-J combination, a TCR clonal expansion and chaos score was defined as F50 clonal expansion divided by the chaos observed in the TCRdist matrix. Welch's t-statistics and random forest were used to reduce the features to 13 V-J combinations, which were then used as input to a naive Bayes classifier. The Morisita-Horn index was used to measure how similar the thyroid and blood repertoires were. Starting from the raw public reads, TCRdb applied fastp trimming at Q25, assembled clones with MiXCR and retained in-frame beta chains. Each record represents a unique CDR3 protein, reported with the most common genes and DNA among its rows. The V and J calls and clone size come from TCRdb's table, not from the authors' own analysis. This sample holds about 420,000 distinct CDR3 sequences; more than 20% were observed only once. The ten largest clonotypes hold under 3.5% of the sample.

Stable hyperthyroidism was defined as no progression to ophthalmopathy within 18 months of follow-up. Hyperthyroidism patients were newly diagnosed, with disease duration under 2 months, and aged 18 to 65 years. Patients with other autoimmune diseases, uncontrolled infections, pregnancy or lactation were excluded from the study. Diagnosis relied on clinical symptoms, serum thyroxine, TRAb, thyroid ultrasound and orbital computed tomography. Ficoll-Paque density gradient centrifugation was used to isolate PBMCs from 10 ml of fresh peripheral blood. Trizol reagent was used to extract the total RNA, and its quality was then checked on an Agilent 2100 Bioanalyzer. Based on the germline V gene (reference sequence), the CDR1 and CDR2 sequences are SEHNR and FQNEAQ. The germline ends are 13 bases apart after V is trimmed by 1 base and J by 3 bases. From cysteine to phenylalanine, the CDR3 is 15 amino acids long. The kept DNA is CDR3 alone, 45 bases in frame from the first base.

The chain is made from TRBV7-9 and TRBJ2-7; the D gene is unclear. The origin of this receptor is a woman between 18 and 30 years old with stable Graves' hyperthyroidism. Donor details come from another sample of the same person, matched by shared clones. Sequencing used peripheral blood. The CDR3 region reads CASSLGSDPHYEQYF. The nucleotide sequence reads as follows: TGTGCCAGCAGCTTAGGGTCGGATCCCCACTACGAGCAGTACTTC.